Below, 19 T cell receptor beta chains from the same sample are listed, as sequenced in a study of CD8+CD57+ T cells in acquired aplastic anemia. Genomic DNA acted as the template from which TCR beta VDJ combination and CDR3 sequence profiling were carried out. TCRdb reprocessed the reads via MiXCR and lists one record per CDR3 protein. The repertoire holds 150,000 to 200,000 distinct CDR3 sequences, roughly 50% seen once, with under 2% in the top ten. Patients sequenced had flow cytometry evidence of CD8+CD57+ cell expansion. Sequencing input: sorted CD4+, CD8+, or CD8+CD57+ T cells (not recorded which) from PBMCs. The receptors derive from a human donor with aplastic anemia.

This clonotype was observed many times. This chain joins TRBV10-3 and TRBJ1-1, with D uncertain. The CDR3 is 16 amino acids. Germline-derived CDR1 and CDR2 are ENHRY and SYGVKD. V gave up 3 bases and J gave up 1 base, with 15 bases separating them. The CDR3 loop reads CAISDIGRLKNTEAFF. As DNA, the CDR3 is TGTGCCATCAGTGACATTGGCAGGCTTAAGAACACTGAAGCTTTCTTT.

This clonotype was seen many times. CDR3 in amino acids: CASIGRTANYGYTF. CDR3 in DNA: TGTGCCAGCATTGGACGGACCGCTAACTATGGCTACACCTTC. This chain links TRBV2 with TRBJ1-2; D is ambiguous. Trimming removed 7 bases at V and 0 bases at J, with 12 bases between. The germline gives CDR1 SNHLY, CDR2 FYNNEI. The CDR3 has 14 residues.

V usage is TRBV25-1 and J usage is TRBJ1-4; the D gene is possibly TRBD1 (6 bases). The germline V gene has CDR1 MGHDK and CDR2 SYGVNS. This CDR3 is 15 amino acids long. V was clipped by 2 bases and J by 8 bases, with 15 bases between them. The CDR3 reads CASSESGRGSEKLFF. CDR3 sequence (DNA): TGTGCCAGCAGTGAAAGCGGGAGGGGGAGCGAAAAACTGTTTTTT.

In its sample, this clonotype was seen many times. The chain combines TRBV20-1 with TRBJ2-3; possibly TRBD2 for D (5 bases). The germline V and J ends were trimmed by 5 bases and 4 bases, with 19 bases remaining between them. CDR1 and CDR2 (germline): DFQATT, SNEGSKA (reference sequence). This CDR3 contains 15 residues. The CDR3 protein is CSAPTPGGLADTQYF. DNA of the CDR3: TGCAGTGCTCCAACCCCAGGAGGCCTCGCAGATACGCAGTATTTT.

Ten or more counts support this clonotype. The chain has TRBV19 and TRBJ1-5; D might be TRBD1 (6 bases). The CDR3 sequence is 12 residues long. In germline, CDR1 is LNHDA, CDR2 SQIVND (reference sequence). V dropped 5 bases and J dropped 11 bases, with 13 bases sitting between them. CDR3 sequence reads: CASSAKDRTQHF. The CDR3 nucleotides read TGTGCCAGTAGTGCAAAAGACAGGACCCAGCATTTT. The full variable domain, completed using reference TRBV19 and TRBJ1-5, is DGGITQSPKYLFRKEGQNVTLSCEQNLNHDAMYWYRQDPGQGLRLIYYSQIVNDFQKGDIAEGYSVSREKKESFPLTVTSAQKNPTAFYLCASSAKDRTQHFGDGTRLSIL.

This clonotype was observed many times. The rearrangement joins TRBV2 to TRBJ2-3, with D unresolved. Trimming removed 6 bases from V and 2 bases from J, with 9 bases in between. The length of the CDR3 is 13 residues. Germline CDR1 reads SNHLY; CDR2 reads FYNNEI. The CDR3 loop is CASRIGFTDTQYF. The CDR3 bases are TGTGCCAGCAGGATCGGCTTCACAGATACGCAGTATTTT.

This clonotype has a count of ten or more. DNA of the CDR3: TGTGCCAGCAGCCAAGTAGCCGGGGGCCCCTACAATGAGCAGTTCTTC. This codes for CASSQVAGGPYNEQFF. V gene TRBV14 combines with J gene TRBJ2-1; D may be TRBD1 or TRBD2 (6 bases each). The CDR3 contains 16 residues. V gave up 1 base and J gave up 2 bases, with 12 bases separating them. In germline, CDR1 is SGHDN, CDR2 FVKESK.

In its sample, this clonotype was seen many times. This sequence joins TRBV29-1 and TRBJ2-7; 13 nucleotides agree with TRBD2. J lost 4 bases, V lost 6 bases, and 0 bases had no gene match. The V gene's germline CDR1 is SQVTM and CDR2 ANQGSEA. The CDR3 runs to 12 residues. CDR3 loop: CSVGLAGYEQYF. CDR3 coding DNA: TGCAGCGTGGGACTAGCGGGATACGAGCAGTACTTC.

The chain joins TRBV30 to TRBJ1-3; TRBD1 might be the D (6 bases). The CDR3 is 15 residues long. Between the trimmed V and J ends, which lost 0 bases and 1 base, there was a span of 10 bases. Germline lookup yields CDR1 GTSNPN and CDR2 SVGIG (reference sequence). CDR3 sequence (DNA): TGTGCCTGGAGTGTAGGTCAGGGGTCTGGAAACACCATATATTTT. It encodes CAWSVGQGSGNTIYF.

There are many counts of this clonotype. J is TRBJ1-1 and V is TRBV19; no clear D. V was pared by 2 bases and J by 2 bases, with 9 bases between. Germline-derived CDR1 and CDR2 are LNHDA and SQIVND (reference sequence). The CDR3 contains 14 residues. The CDR3, as DNA: TGTGCCAGTAGTATAATCGTCAGTAACACTGAAGCTTTCTTT. This translates into CASSIIVSNTEAFF. Looking up the rest from reference TRBV19 and TRBJ1-1 gives the full variable domain: DGGITQSPKYLFRKEGQNVTLSCEQNLNHDAMYWYRQDPGQGLRLIYYSQIVNDFQKGDIAEGYSVSREKKESFPLTVTSAQKNPTAFYLCASSIIVSNTEAFFGQGTRLTVV.

This clonotype turned up a few times. V gene TRBV2 combines with J gene TRBJ2-7, with a weak D call TRBD1 (6 bases). This CDR3 contains 15 residues. Germline CDR1 SNHLY, CDR2 FYNNEI. V gave up 6 bases and J gave up 2 bases, with 17 bases separating them. Written as DNA, the CDR3 is TGTGCCAGCAGGATCAGGACAGTGGGAGCCTACGAGCAGTACTTC. Translated, it gives CASRIRTVGAYEQYF.

This clonotype has at least ten counts. This chain links TRBV4-2 with TRBJ2-3, with D tentatively TRBD2 (6 bases). The CDR3 runs 16 residues. The germline CDR1 and CDR2 sequences are LGHNA and YNFKEQ. V was pared by 4 bases and J by 0 bases, with 14 bases between. CDR3 in amino acids: CASSRGLIASTDTQYF. The CDR3, as DNA: TGTGCCAGCAGCCGGGGACTGATCGCTAGCACAGATACGCAGTATTTT.

This clonotype was recorded a few times. With a much larger clone just one base away, this may be a read error. The chain employs TRBV2 and TRBJ2-1; D is ambiguous. The CDR3 extends over 14 amino acids. Germline values: CDR1 SNHLY, CDR2 FYNNEI. V lost 8 bases and J lost 0, with 11 bases in between. CDR3 loop: CASGNSLSYNEQFF. The CDR3 region has the DNA TGTGCCAGCGGTAACAGCCTCTCCTACAATGAGCAGTTCTTC.

This chain links TRBV10-3 with TRBJ1-4; no clear D. Trimming took off 2 bases at V and 4 bases at J, with 5 bases between the two ends. This CDR3 contains 13 residues. Germline lookup yields CDR1 ENHRY and CDR2 SYGVKD. CDR3 coding DNA: TGTGCCATCAGTGAGCAGCATAATGAAAAACTGTTTTTT. It specifies CAISEQHNEKLFF.

The chain joins TRBV4-1 to TRBJ2-7, with 7 bases identical to TRBD1. The CDR3 runs to 16 residues. From germline, CDR1 is MGHRA and CDR2 YSYEKL. The V gene end was trimmed by 0 bases and the J gene end by 3 bases; junction bases not matched to a gene: 8. The CDR3 region is CASSQDWTGPGYEQYF. The CDR3 DNA reads as TGCGCCAGCAGCCAAGACTGGACAGGACCGGGCTACGAGCAGTACTTC.

The chain has TRBV15 and TRBJ1-4; D possibly corresponds to TRBD1 (5 bases). V lost 6 bases and J 5 bases, leaving 16 bases between the germline ends. This CDR3 is built from 15 residues. The germline V gene has CDR1 LNHNV and CDR2 YYDKDF (reference sequence). CDR3 protein: CATSLRRGPNEKLFF. In DNA form, the CDR3 reads TGTGCCACCAGTCTACGTCGGGGACCGAATGAAAAACTGTTTTTT.

The chain is built from TRBV5-6 and TRBJ2-5, with D perhaps assigned TRBD1 or TRBD2 (7 bases each). V lost 4 bases, J lost 5 bases, and 15 bases lay in between. Germline CDR1 reads SGHDT; CDR2 reads YYEEEE. The CDR3 is 14 amino acids. CDR3 in amino acids: CASSIQGGFETQYF. The CDR3 region has the DNA TGTGCCAGCAGCATTCAGGGGGGGTTTGAGACCCAGTACTTC.

The rearrangement joins TRBV10-1 to TRBJ2-1; either TRBD1 or TRBD2 may fit D (5 bases each). The V gene's germline CDR1 is WNHNN and CDR2 SYGVQD (reference sequence). V lost 4 bases, J lost 0 bases, and 19 bases lay in between. There are 18 residues in the CDR3. The CDR3 bases are TGCGCCAGCAGTGCTAATCGGGACGCCAAAAGCTCCTACAATGAGCAGTTCTTC. It is translated as CASSANRDAKSSYNEQFF.

The chain combines TRBV25-1 with TRBJ2-2; TRBD1 matches 8 bases. The CDR3 consists of 17 residues. Germline V lookup: CDR1 MGHDK, CDR2 SYGVNS. Losses at the gene ends were 6 bases for V and 5 bases for J; bases not matched to a gene: 14. The CDR3 is CASSQRAGGARTGELFF. CDR3 DNA sequence: TGTGCCAGCAGCCAACGGGCAGGGGGCGCGAGGACCGGGGAGCTGTTTTTT.